Below, 16 T cell receptor beta chains from the same sample are listed, as sequenced in a study of long-term antiretroviral therapy in people with HIV (dated by TCRdb to 2022 to 2024). The immunoSEQ hsTCRB v3.0 assay was used at survey level resolution to sequence the TRB variable region. In its TCRdb copy, this immuneACCESS table keeps in-frame sequences only and misses some clones. Where compared with another copy, unresolved V genes explain less than half of these, and the others have no known cause. This sample gives more than 15,000 clones in total; approximately 78% of them show up just once. 7.8% of the sample comes from the top ten. The specimen was unsorted PBMCs, collected at the start of antiretroviral therapy, before treatment. These receptors were collected from a woman in her 40s with HIV.

This chain uses TRBV9 with TRBJ2-1, with D hard to call. Germline lookup yields CDR1 SGDLS and CDR2 YYNGEE. This CDR3 has 11 residues. V dropped 4 bases and J dropped 5 bases, with 4 bases sitting between them. CDR3 protein: CASSRNNEQFF. CDR3 bases: TGTGCCAGCAGCAGGAACAATGAGCAGTTCTTC.

This chain connects TRBV10-3 to TRBJ2-5; D is unresolved. Trimming removed 4 bases from V and 2 bases from J, with 11 bases in between. The germline V gene encodes CDR1 ENHRY and CDR2 SYGVKD. The CDR3 consists of 14 residues. The CDR3: CAISVQAGQETQYF. Here the CDR3 DNA reads TGTGCCATCAGTGTACAAGCAGGACAAGAGACCCAGTACTTC.

The J gene is TRBJ2-3, the V gene TRBV9; 9 bases are a match to TRBD2. This CDR3 region has 16 residues. V gave up 0 bases and J gave up 8 bases; unmatched junction bases: 10. CDR1 is SGDLS and CDR2 is YYNGEE in the germline V gene. The CDR3 reads CASSVVGAAGGGTQYF. CDR3 nucleotide sequence: TGTGCCAGCAGCGTAGTAGGGGCAGCGGGGGGTGGTACGCAGTATTTT.

This rearrangement joins TRBV5-1 to TRBJ2-5; the D gene is possibly TRBD2 (6 bases). V lost 6 bases, J lost 4 bases, and 16 bases lay in between. This CDR3 has 14 residues. The germline gives CDR1 SGHRS, CDR2 YFSETQ. The chain's CDR3 is CASTPIGSGETQYF. CDR3 nucleotides: TGCGCCAGCACCCCCATTGGTAGCGGAGAGACCCAGTACTTC.

This chain connects TRBV5-5 to TRBJ2-3, with 13 bases lining up with TRBD2. V dropped 0 bases and J dropped 7; count of bases not matched to a gene: 2. The CDR3 is made up of 15 amino acids. Germline V gene lookup returns CDR1 SGHKS and CDR2 YYEKEE (reference sequence). The CDR3 loop is CASSLGLAGGYTQYF. The CDR3 nucleotides are TGTGCCAGCAGCTTGGGACTAGCGGGGGGATATACGCAGTATTTT.

The chain couples TRBV2 to TRBJ1-3; D not certain. The CDR3 runs to 13 residues. The germline V and J ends were trimmed by 6 bases and 9 bases, with 15 bases remaining between them. Germline V gene lookup returns CDR1 SNHLY and CDR2 FYNNEI. In DNA form, the CDR3 reads TGTGCCAGCAGACCCGACTCCGAACGCACCATATATTTT. It codes for CASRPDSERTIYF. Complete variable domain (other parts from reference TRBV2 and TRBJ1-3): EPEVTQTPSHQVTQMGQEVILRCVPISNHLYFYWYRQILGQKVEFLVSFYNNEISEKSEIFDDQFSVERPDGSNFTLKIRSTKLEDSAMYFCASRPDSERTIYFGEGSWLTVV.

Only one count was recorded for this clone. The V call is TRBV5-1, the J call TRBJ2-3; TRBD1 might be the D (5 bases). This CDR3 is 16 amino acids long. Trimming took off 0 bases at V and 1 base at J, with 12 bases between the two ends. Germline V gene lookup returns CDR1 SGHRS and CDR2 YFSETQ. For the CDR3, the DNA is TGCGCCAGCAGCTTGGATGCAGGGCAGCGCACAGATACGCAGTATTTT. Translated, it gives CASSLDAGQRTDTQYF.

This chain connects TRBV6-5 to TRBJ1-6, with a tentative D call TRBD1 (5 bases). CDR1 is MNHEY, CDR2 SVGAGI, per germline. This CDR3 has 13 residues. The V and J ends lost 0 bases and 14 bases respectively, with 11 bases between them. The DNA of the CDR3 is TGTGCCAGCAGTTACTCACCAGGGTCAACCCTCCACTTT. Encoded protein: CASSYSPGSTLHF.

This chain links TRBV7-2 with TRBJ2-5; D assignment may be TRBD1 or TRBD2 (6 bases each). Trimming took 2 bases from V and 4 from J, leaving 20 bases between them. Germline lookup yields CDR1 SGHTA and CDR2 FQGNSA. The CDR3 spans 17 residues. CDR3 residues: CASSLFPRGPFGETQYF. The DNA of the CDR3 is TGTGCCAGCAGCTTATTCCCACGGGGGCCCTTCGGAGAGACCCAGTACTTC.

The chain employs TRBV30 and TRBJ1-5, with 10 bases identical to TRBD1. V lost 4 bases and J lost 4; bases outside the gene matches: 1. Looked up from germline, CDR1 is GTSNPN and CDR2 is SVGIG (reference sequence). The CDR3 consists of 13 residues. The CDR3 sequence is CAWTGQGNQPQHF. Written as DNA, the CDR3 is TGTGCCTGGACGGGACAGGGGAATCAGCCCCAGCATTTT.

The chain is built from TRBV27 and TRBJ2-3; D is ambiguous. CDR1 MNHEY and CDR2 SMNVEV come from the germline V gene (reference sequence). Trimming stripped 4 bases from V and 2 bases from J, with 16 bases between. The CDR3 is 16 amino acids. The CDR3 sequence is CASSSGRFIPTDTQYF. The CDR3 nucleotides read TGTGCCAGCAGTTCGGGCAGGTTTATCCCCACAGATACGCAGTATTTT.

The chain links TRBV5-6 to TRBJ2-5; no definite D call. Germline CDR1 reads SGHDT; CDR2 reads YYEEEE. V lost 3 bases and J 5 bases, leaving 14 bases between the germline ends. This CDR3 is built from 14 residues. The CDR3 DNA reads TGTGCCAGCAGCTCCAAAGTCGTATTGGAGACCCAGTACTTC. The encoded protein is CASSSKVVLETQYF.

V and J are TRBV6-9 and TRBJ1-1; D may be TRBD1 (5 bases). The CDR3 runs 14 residues. Germline-derived CDR1 and CDR2 are MNHGY and SVAAGI. V was shortened by 7 bases and J by 7 bases, with 19 bases between the two germline ends. CDR3 sequence reads: CASMIGRAVSEAFF. As DNA, the CDR3 is TGTGCCAGCATGATTGGCAGGGCGGTCAGTGAAGCTTTCTTT.

This rearrangement joins TRBV27 to TRBJ2-2; TRBD1 matches at 7 bases. The CDR3 length is 14 residues. The V and J ends lost 4 bases and 4 bases, in that order; junction bases with no gene match: 3. Germline CDR1 and CDR2: MNHEY and SMNVEV (reference sequence). CDR3 in amino acids: CASSYSGGTGELFF. CDR3 nucleotide sequence: TGTGCCAGCAGTTACTCAGGGGGCACCGGGGAGCTGTTTTTT.

The V gene is TRBV25-1, the J gene TRBJ2-1, with 11 bases aligning to TRBD2. There are 17 residues in the CDR3. The V gene's germline CDR1 is MGHDK and CDR2 SYGVNS. The V gene end was trimmed by 3 bases and the J gene end by 7 bases; junction bases not matched to a gene: 11. DNA for the CDR3: TGTGCCAGCAGTGAGCACCTTCTAGCGGGGGGACGGAATGAGCAGTTCTTC. Residues: CASSEHLLAGGRNEQFF.

This clone came up a few times. This CDR3 is CASSFGTESYEQYF. In nucleotides, the CDR3 is TGCGCCAGCAGCTTTGGGACGGAATCCTACGAGCAGTACTTC. The chain joins TRBV5-1 to TRBJ2-7; D assignment may be TRBD1 or TRBD2 (5 bases each). Trimming pared 2 bases from V and 1 base from J, leaving 10 bases between. CDR3 length: 14 residues. Per the germline V gene, CDR1 is SGHRS and CDR2 is YFSETQ.